The 32 T cell receptor beta chains below come from one sample, sequenced in a study of blood T cell repertoires in COVID-19. Assay used: immunoSEQ multiplex PCR; TCRdb lists only in-frame clones, some missing. Here the sample spans around 260,000 clones, around 84% being singletons. The sample consisted of PBMCs or T cells enriched from blood (not recorded which). The receptors here all came from a young man with acute COVID-19.

This chain joins TRBV6-5 and TRBJ1-6; TRBD1 aligns across 8 bases. CDR3 length equals 12 residues. V lost 6 bases and J lost 12; bases outside the gene matches: 4. CDR1 is MNHEY, CDR2 SVGAGI, per germline. In nucleotides, the CDR3 is TGTGCCAGCAGCAACAGGGGGGAACCCCTCCACTTT. Translated: CASSNRGEPLHF.

This clone was seen only a few times. The V call is TRBV27, the J call TRBJ1-1, with D tentatively TRBD1 (5 bases). The CDR3 has 14 amino acids. The V end was cut by 4 bases, the J end by 1 base, with 10 bases between. CDR1 is MNHEY, CDR2 SMNVEV, per germline (reference sequence). The CDR3 here is CASSSLGGNTEAFF. CDR3 sequence (DNA): TGTGCCAGCAGTTCCCTGGGGGGGAACACTGAAGCTTTCTTT.

This rearrangement joins TRBV4-3 to TRBJ2-2; D possibly corresponds to TRBD2 (5 bases). The CDR3 is 15 residues long. The V and J ends lost 1 base and 7 bases respectively, with 13 bases between them. Germline V gives CDR1 LGHNA, CDR2 YSLEER. In DNA, the CDR3 is TGCGCCAGCAGCCAAGTCACGGGATACGTCGGGGAGCTGTTTTTT. This gives the protein CASSQVTGYVGELFF.

V is TRBV7-9 and J is TRBJ2-1; D is possibly TRBD2 (6 bases). The germline V and J ends were trimmed by 1 base and 7 bases, with 17 bases remaining between them. The V gene's germline CDR1 is SEHNR and CDR2 FQNEAQ (reference sequence). This CDR3 is built from 16 residues. This CDR3 reads CASSLVRLGERNEQFF. The CDR3 DNA is TGTGCCAGCAGCTTAGTCCGACTAGGGGAACGGAATGAGCAGTTCTTC.

The chain couples TRBV27 to TRBJ1-2; D is possibly TRBD1 (6 bases). The CDR3 covers 13 residues. Trimming shortened V by 2 bases and J by 8 bases, and 12 bases separated the two germline ends. Per germline, CDR1 MNHEY and CDR2 SMNVEV (reference sequence). As DNA, the CDR3 is TGTGCCAGCAGTTTAACAGGGCAGGGAGGCTACACCTTC. The encoded protein is CASSLTGQGGYTF.

This clone has more than one count but fewer than ten. The V and J genes are TRBV7-2 and TRBJ1-5; no clear D. V lost 4 bases and J 6 bases, leaving 16 bases between the germline ends. The CDR3 has 15 amino acids. The V gene's germline CDR1 is SGHTA and CDR2 FQGNSA. CDR3 in amino acids: CASSYPFEAAQPQHF. The CDR3 bases are TGTGCCAGCAGCTACCCATTCGAGGCCGCTCAGCCCCAGCATTTT.

The CDR3 sequence: CASIWTEGGENTIYF. The CDR3 region has the DNA TGTGCCAGCATATGGACAGAAGGGGGGGAAAACACCATATATTTT. The chain links TRBV2 to TRBJ1-3; perhaps TRBD1 as D (6 bases). This CDR3 has 15 residues. From germline, CDR1 is SNHLY and CDR2 FYNNEI. Trimming cost V 7 bases and J 6 bases, with 19 bases left between them.

This chain joins TRBV4-2 and TRBJ1-5; D possibly corresponds to TRBD1 (5 bases). Germline V gene sequence: CDR1 LGHNA, CDR2 YNFKEQ. The germline V and J ends were trimmed by 0 bases and 0 bases, with 9 bases remaining between them. The CDR3 contains 16 residues. The CDR3 DNA reads TGTGCCAGCAGCCAAGAGACAGTGAATAGCAATCAGCCCCAGCATTTT. Amino acid sequence: CASSQETVNSNQPQHF.

The table lists this clone with a count of one. This chain links TRBV6-1 with TRBJ1-5; D is uncertain. Germline V gene lookup returns CDR1 MNHNS and CDR2 SASEGT. Deletions cut 3 bases from V and 3 bases from J, with 6 bases between. This CDR3 is 13 amino acids long. CDR3 region: CASSDRYNQPQHF. DNA for the CDR3: TGTGCCAGCAGTGACAGATACAATCAGCCCCAGCATTTT.

The V and J genes are TRBV18 and TRBJ2-7; unclear D gene. With 2 bases removed from V and 2 bases from J, the gap between germline ends came to 10 bases. Germline V lookup: CDR1 KGHSH, CDR2 LQKENI. This CDR3 has 14 amino acids. Here the CDR3 reads CASSPVQTPYEQYV. The CDR3 region has the DNA TGTGCCAGCTCACCAGTACAGACACCCTACGAGCAGTACGTC.

The V call is TRBV29-1, the J call TRBJ1-1; 7 bases map to TRBD1. The CDR3 contains 13 residues. CDR1 is SQVTM and CDR2 is ANQGSEA in the germline V gene. The junction had 7 bases not matched to a gene; V was cut back by 4 bases and J by 5 bases. CDR3 sequence reads: CSVGGTVETEAFF. The CDR3 DNA reads as TGCAGCGTTGGCGGGACAGTAGAAACTGAAGCTTTCTTT.

The chain links TRBV18 to TRBJ1-1; D unresolved. The CDR3 runs 13 residues. The germline V and J ends were trimmed by 6 bases and 1 base, with 9 bases remaining between them. From germline, CDR1 is KGHSH and CDR2 LQKENI. The CDR3 bases are TGTGCCAGCTCTTCCCTCAGGAACACTGAAGCTTTCTTT. It yields the protein CASSSLRNTEAFF. The whole variable domain, remainder taken from reference TRBV18 and TRBJ1-1, is NAGVMQNPRHLVRRRGQEARLRCSPMKGHSHVYWYRQLPEEGLKFMVYLQKENIIDESGMPKERFSAEFPKEGPSILRIQQVVRGDSAAYFCASSSLRNTEAFFGQGTRLTVV.

The rearrangement uses TRBV3-1 (or the pseudogene TRBV3-2) and TRBJ2-2, with unresolved D. CDR3 size: 14 residues. The germline V and J ends were trimmed by 5 bases and 3 bases, with 10 bases remaining between them. Germline V gene data show CDR1 as LGHDT and CDR2 as YNNKEL (reference sequence). In DNA form, the CDR3 reads TGTGCCAGCAGCAAAACAGTACACACCGGGGAGCTGTTTTTT. The encoded protein is CASSKTVHTGELFF.

The CDR3 region has the DNA TGCAGCGTTGAATCAGCAGGGGGCGGAGAGACCCAGTACTTC. It yields the protein CSVESAGGGETQYF. The chain couples TRBV29-1 to TRBJ2-5; 8 nucleotides align to TRBD1. The V gene end was trimmed by 2 bases and the J gene end by 4 bases; junction bases not matched to a gene: 6. Germline lookup yields CDR1 SQVTM and CDR2 ANQGSEA. The length of the CDR3 is 14 residues.

The chain joins TRBV5-4 to TRBJ2-3; TRBD1 might be the D (6 bases). Trimming left V 3 bases short and J 5 bases short, with 13 bases between. Germline V gives CDR1 SGHNT, CDR2 YYREEE (reference sequence). The CDR3 runs to 14 residues. CDR3 sequence: CASSSTGKVDTQYF. DNA for the CDR3: TGTGCCAGCAGCTCCACAGGGAAGGTAGATACGCAGTATTTT.

This chain joins TRBV6-2 or TRBV6-3 and TRBJ1-2; D remains unclear. The CDR3 has 14 residues. Germline CDR1 and CDR2: MNHEY and SVGEGT. The ends were cut back, 6 bases at V and 2 bases at J, with 13 bases in the middle. CDR3: CASRPPGINYGYTF. CDR3 DNA: TGTGCCAGCAGACCTCCCGGGATCAACTATGGCTACACCTTC.

The gene calls are TRBV6-1 and TRBJ1-2; tentatively, D is TRBD1 (6 bases). Germline V CDR1 and CDR2: MNHNS, SASEGT. CDR3 length: 16 amino acids. V shed 3 bases and J shed 6 bases, with 20 bases lying between them. The CDR3 reads CASSDPTGQHPDGYTF. The CDR3 DNA reads TGTGCCAGCAGTGACCCTACTGGACAGCATCCCGATGGCTACACCTTC.

CDR3 bases: TGCGCCAGCAGCTTGGATAACGGGGTAGATACGCAGTATTTT. Residues: CASSLDNGVDTQYF. The chain has TRBV5-1 and TRBJ2-3, with a weak D call TRBD2 (5 bases). Trimming removed 0 bases from V and 5 bases from J, with 10 bases in between. CDR1 and CDR2 (germline): SGHRS, YFSETQ. The CDR3 runs to 14 residues.

In this sample, this clone turned up a few times. The V call is TRBV15, the J call TRBJ1-4; no definite D call. V lost 0 bases to trimming and J lost 0 bases, with 8 bases between them. CDR1 and CDR2 from the germline V gene are LNHNV and YYDKDF (reference sequence). The length of the CDR3 is 16 residues. CDR3 amino acids: CATSRDLGATNEKLFF. As DNA, the CDR3 is TGTGCCACCAGCAGAGACTTGGGAGCAACTAATGAAAAACTGTTTTTT. The whole variable domain, remainder taken from reference TRBV15 and TRBJ1-4, is DAMVIQNPRYQVTQFGKPVTLSCSQTLNHNVMYWYQQKSSQAPKLLFHYYDKDFNNEADTPDNFQSRRPNTSFCFLDIRSPGLGDTAMYLCATSRDLGATNEKLFFGSGTQLSVL.

The V and J genes are TRBV27 and TRBJ1-2; 8 nucleotides agree with TRBD1. J lost 6 bases, V lost 2 bases, and 5 bases had no gene match. Per germline, CDR1 MNHEY and CDR2 SMNVEV (reference sequence). CDR3 length equals 14 residues. The CDR3 sequence: CASSLLMGQDGYTF. As DNA, the CDR3 is TGTGCCAGCAGTTTACTAATGGGACAGGATGGCTACACCTTC.

The rearrangement joins TRBV2 to TRBJ2-7; a possible D gene is TRBD2 (6 bases). V shed 10 bases and J shed 4 bases, with 17 bases lying between them. CDR3 length equals 13 residues. Germline CDR1 reads SNHLY; CDR2 reads FYNNEI. CDR3 coding DNA: TGTGCCATAAGATTGGGACTTGCGTACGAGCAGTACGTC. Translated: CAIRLGLAYEQYV.

V and J are TRBV5-1 and TRBJ1-5; D not certain. CDR1 and CDR2 (germline): SGHRS, YFSETQ. The CDR3 spans 14 residues. Between the trimmed V and J ends, which lost 4 bases and 10 bases, there was a span of 18 bases. CDR3 region: CASSLDWGGGPQHF. For the CDR3, the DNA is TGCGCCAGCAGCCTTGACTGGGGAGGAGGTCCCCAGCATTTT.

The chain has TRBV7-6 and TRBJ2-1; possibly TRBD2 for D (5 bases). This CDR3 has 12 amino acids. Germline loops: CDR1 SGHVS, CDR2 FNYEAQ. Trimming left V 5 bases short and J 8 bases short, with 10 bases between. The DNA of the CDR3 is TGTGCCAGCAGCCGAAGCGGTGATGAGCAGTTCTTC. Translating gives CASSRSGDEQFF.

The chain has TRBV30 and TRBJ2-3, with 7 bases fitting TRBD1. Losses at the gene ends were 3 bases for V and 4 bases for J; bases not matched to a gene: 10. Germline V gene data show CDR1 as GTSNPN and CDR2 as SVGIG (reference sequence). The CDR3 runs 15 residues. The CDR3 loop reads CAWSRQGIPSDTQYF. CDR3 nucleotide sequence: TGTGCCTGGAGCCGACAGGGAATCCCCTCAGATACGCAGTATTTT.

The chain carries TRBV2 and TRBJ1-4; no clear D. V lost 11 bases and J 8 bases, leaving 12 bases between the germline ends. The CDR3 runs to 11 residues. The V gene's germline CDR1 is SNHLY and CDR2 FYNNEI. CDR3 region: CAGSNREKLFF. The DNA of the CDR3 is TGTGCCGGGAGCAATCGAGAAAAACTGTTTTTT. The full variable domain, rest sourced from reference TRBV2 and TRBJ1-4, is EPEVTQTPSHQVTQMGQEVILRCVPISNHLYFYWYRQILGQKVEFLVSFYNNEISEKSEIFDDQFSVERPDGSNFTLKIRSTKLEDSAMYFCAGSNREKLFFGSGTQLSVL.

The chain couples TRBV12-3 or TRBV12-4 to TRBJ2-2; D might be TRBD1 (5 bases). Trimming took off 8 bases at V and 0 bases at J, with 7 bases between the two ends. CDR3 length: 13 residues. CDR3 region: CASVDTNTGELFF. The CDR3 coding sequence is TGTGCCAGCGTGGACACGAACACCGGGGAGCTGTTTTTT.

The chain combines TRBV2 with TRBJ2-1, with TRBD2 matching 7 bases. There are 13 residues in the CDR3. CDR1 is SNHLY and CDR2 is FYNNEI in the germline V gene. V gave up 2 bases and J gave up 7 bases; unmatched junction bases: 2. The CDR3 protein is CASSEWGGNEQFF. As DNA, the CDR3 is TGTGCCAGCAGTGAATGGGGAGGGAATGAGCAGTTCTTC.

This clone was detected once. The chain carries TRBV6-5 and TRBJ2-7; TRBD1 matches 7 bases. This CDR3 region has 13 residues. The V segment lost 10 bases and the J segment 6 bases; nucleotides outside the gene matches: 12. Germline-derived CDR1 and CDR2 are MNHEY and SVGAGI. DNA of the CDR3: TGTGCCACCTCCCCCAGGGGGAACTCCGAGCAGTACGTC. Its protein is CATSPRGNSEQYV.

The table lists this clone with many counts. This chain links TRBV4-3 with TRBJ2-7; D gene uncertain. With 2 bases removed from V and 2 bases from J, the gap between germline ends came to 10 bases. The V gene's germline CDR1 is LGHNA and CDR2 YSLEER. The CDR3 spans 14 residues. The CDR3 region is CASSQSPDTYEQYV. As DNA, the CDR3 is TGCGCCAGCAGCCAAAGTCCAGATACCTACGAGCAGTACGTC.

The chain uses TRBV6-5 and TRBJ1-1; D might be TRBD1 (6 bases). CDR1 and CDR2 from the germline V gene are MNHEY and SVGAGI. The CDR3 contains 11 residues. The V end lost 7 bases, the J end lost 11 bases, and 14 bases lay between the germline ends. The CDR3 DNA reads TGTGCCAGCATACTACAAAGGGGGGCTTTCTTT. Translating gives CASILQRGAFF.

V is TRBV25-1 and J is TRBJ1-1, with D possibly matching TRBD1 (6 bases). The V and J ends lost 7 bases and 1 base respectively, with 7 bases between them. Germline CDR1 is MGHDK and CDR2 is SYGVNS. This CDR3 is built from 12 residues. The CDR3 nucleotides read TGTGCCAGCACCAGGGGGAACACTGAAGCTTTCTTT. This translates into CASTRGNTEAFF.

The chain uses TRBV4-1 and TRBJ2-2; 7 bases are a match to TRBD2. Trimming cost V 3 bases and J 5 bases; bases outside gene matches: 12. CDR3 length equals 17 residues. Germline values: CDR1 MGHRA, CDR2 YSYEKL. DNA for the CDR3: TGCGCCAGCAGCCAGGCCGTTCCCGGGGGAGGGACCGGGGAGCTGTTTTTT. Protein: CASSQAVPGGGTGELFF.